Listed below are T cell receptor beta chains from one sample, sequenced in a study of cytomegalovirus exposure and HLA in healthy donors. Sequencing was performed with immunoSEQ multiplex PCR; in TCRdb, only in-frame clones are kept and a portion is missing. The profile covers about 160,000 clones, with roughly 85% appearing a single time and roughly 1.3% taken by the ten largest. Sequenced: PBMCs. These receptors were collected from a man aged 30 to 39 in good health and CMV-seronegative. CDR3s include the opening cysteine and the closing phenylalanine or tryptophan. A D gene is named only where the DNA matches it firmly. Size is omitted from some rows. Given values are once, few, many or a class for expanded clones.

cdr3_length	v_call	d_call	clone_size	j_call	cdr3_nt	cdr3_aa
15	TRBV7-2	TRBD1	.	TRBJ2-5	TGTGCCAGCAGCTCCCCACAGGGGCCGGGAGAGACCCAGTACTTC	CASSSPQGPGETQYF
16	TRBV6-6	TRBD1	.	TRBJ1-5	TGTGCCAGCAGACCCGGACAGGGCTTAAGCAATCAGCCCCAGCATTTT	CASRPGQGLSNQPQHF
18	TRBV4-3	TRBD2	.	TRBJ2-1	TGCGCCAGCAGCCAAGATATAGTCTCGGAAGGGACTAGTAATGAGCAGTTCTTC	CASSQDIVSEGTSNEQFF
15	TRBV7-2	.	.	TRBJ2-2	TGTGCCAGCAGCTTAGCGGCACCGGGACTCGGGGAGCTGTTTTTT	CASSLAAPGLGELFF
13	TRBV28	TRBD1	.	TRBJ1-3	TGTGCCAGCAGGGGGACAGTTGGAAACACCATATATTTT	CASRGTVGNTIYF
13	TRBV6-5	.	.	TRBJ1-2	TGTGCCAGCAGTCCAGGGCCTAACTATGGCTACACCTTC	CASSPGPNYGYTF
15	TRBV9	.	.	TRBJ1-5	TGTGCCAGCAGCGTGGACGGGGGGGTAGGACAGCCCCAGCATTTT	CASSVDGGVGQPQHF
16	TRBV9	.	.	TRBJ2-7	TGTGCCAGCAGCGCCGAAAACCGGGAGACACCTCGCGAGCAGTACTTC	CASSAENRETPREQYF
15	TRBV7-2	.	.	TRBJ2-1	TGTGCCAGCAGCTTACAACAGTTAGCGACAAATGAGCAGTTCTTC	CASSLQQLATNEQFF
15	TRBV10-3	TRBD1	.	TRBJ1-1	TGTGCCATCAGAAAACAGGGGGTGTTGAGCACTGAAGCTTTCTTT	CAIRKQGVLSTEAFF
14	TRBV9	.	.	TRBJ1-5	TGTGCCAGCAGCGTAGCCGGGAACAATCAGCCCCAGCATTTT	CASSVAGNNQPQHF
15	TRBV19	TRBD1	.	TRBJ2-3	TGTGCCACTCAAGGGGACAGGGGGCTTTCAGATACGCAGTATTTT	CATQGDRGLSDTQYF
18	TRBV4-1	TRBD1	.	TRBJ1-4	TGCGCCAGCAGCCAATCGGACAGGGCCCAATCCCGGAACGAAAAACTGTTTTTT	CASSQSDRAQSRNEKLFF
14	TRBV5-8	TRBD1	once	TRBJ2-7	TGTGCCAGCGCCAAGAGGACAGGGTCCTACGAGCAGTGCTTC	CASAKRTGSYEQCF
15	TRBV4-3	TRBD2	.	TRBJ2-1	TGCGCCAGCAGCCCGCGGGAGGGGCCCTACAATGAGCAGTTCTTC	CASSPREGPYNEQFF
18	TRBV28	TRBD2	.	TRBJ2-5	TGTGCCAGCAGTTTAGGCGTCGAACTAGCGGGGGGAAAAGAGACCCAGTACTTC	CASSLGVELAGGKETQYF
13	TRBV28	.	.	TRBJ1-4	TGTGCCAGCAGTCAGACAGTTAATGAAAAACTGTTTTTT	CASSQTVNEKLFF
14	TRBV11-2	.	few	TRBJ2-7	TGTGCCAGCAGCTTAGTGACGGGGGAAAACGAGCAGTACTTC	CASSLVTGENEQYF
13	TRBV28	TRBD2	few	TRBJ2-4	TGTGCCAGCGGGGGGGAGGGCAAAAACATTCAGTACTTC	CASGGEGKNIQYF
16	TRBV19	TRBD1	.	TRBJ2-7	TGTGCCAGTAGTACGAACCAGGACAGGGGTTACGACGAGCAGTACTTC	CASSTNQDRGYDEQYF
13	TRBV6-5	.	once	TRBJ1-2	TGTGCCAGCTTACGGCCGGGGGGCGCTGGCTACACCTTC	CASLRPGGAGYTF
14	TRBV7-6	.	few	TRBJ2-7	TGTGCCAGCAGCTTATATAGGGGTACCTACGAGCAGTACTTC	CASSLYRGTYEQYF
14	TRBV10-3	.	.	TRBJ1-1	TGTGCCATCAGTGAGGCAGGGGTAGACACTGAAGCTTTCTTT	CAISEAGVDTEAFF
17	TRBV14	TRBD2	.	TRBJ2-1	TGTGCCAGCAGCCACCGACTAGCGGGGATTTCCTACAATGAGCAGTTCTTC	CASSHRLAGISYNEQFF
16	TRBV27	.	.	TRBJ2-1	TGTGCCAGCAGTTTTAGGGGGACGAGTTCCTACAATGAGCAGTTCTTC	CASSFRGTSSYNEQFF
13	TRBV7-2	TRBD1	.	TRBJ1-1	TGTGCCAGCAGCTCGGACAGGCAGGCTGAAGCTTTCTTT	CASSSDRQAEAFF
16	TRBV4-1	TRBD2	.	TRBJ2-7	TGCGCCAGCAGCCAAGAAAGACTAGCGGGGCACAGCGAGCAGTACTTC	CASSQERLAGHSEQYF
15	TRBV9	TRBD1	.	TRBJ1-1	TGTGCCAGCAGCCCAAGGGACAGGGAGAACACTGAAGCTTTCTTT	CASSPRDRENTEAFF
15	TRBV9	TRBD1	.	TRBJ1-4	TGTGCCAGCAGCGTGATGACAGGGATTAATGAAAAACTGTTTTTT	CASSVMTGINEKLFF
18	TRBV14	TRBD2	.	TRBJ2-1	TGTGCCAGCAGCCGGGGCAGACTAGCGGGGGGGGTATACAATGAGCAGTTCTTC	CASSRGRLAGGVYNEQFF
14	TRBV6-1	.	.	TRBJ2-3	TGTGCCAGCAAGGTCGTAGCGGCTGGGGATACGCAGTATTTT	CASKVVAAGDTQYF
13	TRBV5-1	.	few	TRBJ2-5	TGCGCCAGCAGCTTCCCTGAGCAAGAGACCCAGTACTTC	CASSFPEQETQYF
16	TRBV5-1	.	once	TRBJ1-6	TGCGCCAGCAGCTTAGCCGCCCGAGGAGAGAGTTCACCCCTCCACTTT	CASSLAARGESSPLHF
13	TRBV10-2	.	.	TRBJ2-7	TGCGCCAGCAAGGAAGGGGCAACCTACGAGCAGTACTTC	CASKEGATYEQYF
18	TRBV28	.	.	TRBJ1-2	TGTGTCAGCAGTTTACCGGGAGTACGGGCCGCCGGAGGGTATGGCTACACCTTC	CVSSLPGVRAAGGYGYTF
15	TRBV5-4	TRBD1	.	TRBJ2-5	TGTGCCAGCAGCTCGGGACAGGGGGGGGGAGAGACCCAGTACTTC	CASSSGQGGGETQYF
15	TRBV19	.	.	TRBJ1-4	TGTGCCAGTAGTGCGCCGGAGGTGGCTAATGAAAAACTGTTTTTT	CASSAPEVANEKLFF
15	TRBV5-1	TRBD1	.	TRBJ1-4	TGCGCCAGCAGCATAAGACAGGGGGCTAATGAAAAACTGTTTTTT	CASSIRQGANEKLFF
18	TRBV4-3	.	.	TRBJ2-3	TGCGCCAGCAGCGCCCAAACGTCATCGCGAGGGAGCACAGATACGCAGTATTTT	CASSAQTSSRGSTDTQYF
15	TRBV30	.	.	TRBJ2-6	TGTGCCTGGGGGTTGGGGGGCTCTGGGGCCAACGTCCTGACTTTC	CAWGLGGSGANVLTF
13	TRBV6-5	.	.	TRBJ1-2	TGTGCCAGCAGTTACAGGCAGGGGAATGGCTACACCTTC	CASSYRQGNGYTF
18	TRBV6-4	TRBD2	few	TRBJ2-1	TGTGCCAGCAGTGACTACCCCGGGACTAGCGGGGGTATCGATGAGCAGTTCTTC	CASSDYPGTSGGIDEQFF
16	TRBV7-2	.	.	TRBJ1-6	TGTGCCAGCAGCGAAAACTGGAGCTCCTATAATTCACCCCTCCACTTT	CASSENWSSYNSPLHF
16	TRBV19	TRBD1	.	TRBJ1-2	TGTGCCAGTAGTGAATGGACGGACAGGGCGAACTATGGCTACACCTTC	CASSEWTDRANYGYTF
16	TRBV19	.	once	TRBJ1-5	TGTGCCAGTAGTATAGTTTCCCGGGGGGCAAGGCAGCCCCAGCATTTT	CASSIVSRGARQPQHF
17	TRBV21-1	.	.	TRBJ2-4	TGTGCCAGCAGCGAAGTGGGGACATTTGTAGCCAAAAACATTCAGTACTTC	CASSEVGTFVAKNIQYF
15	TRBV6-5	.	.	TRBJ1-5	TGTGCCAGCAGTTACTCAAAAGCTAAAATTCAGCCCCAGCATTTT	CASSYSKAKIQPQHF
11	TRBV30	.	.	TRBJ1-1	TGTGCCTTTCAAACCCCGGCTGAAGCTTTCTTT	CAFQTPAEAFF
17	TRBV15	.	.	TRBJ2-7	TGTGCCACCAGCAGAGATTTGGGCAGGGGGGTAAACTACGAGCAGTACTTC	CATSRDLGRGVNYEQYF
15	TRBV5-1	TRBD1	few	TRBJ2-7	TGCGCCAGCAGCACCGGGACAGGGGGCTCCCACGAGCAGTACTTC	CASSTGTGGSHEQYF
15	TRBV4-3	.	.	TRBJ2-3	TGCGCCAGCAGCCAAGATAACTTTCCCACAGATACGCAGTATTTT	CASSQDNFPTDTQYF
13	TRBV6-1	.	.	TRBJ2-7	TGTGCCAGCAGTGAAGGACTCAACTACGAGCAGTACTTC	CASSEGLNYEQYF
14	TRBV19	.	.	TRBJ2-6	TGTGCCAGTAGTCGGTCCCCTGGGGCCAACGTCCTGACTTTC	CASSRSPGANVLTF
14	TRBV6-5	.	.	TRBJ2-7	TGTGCCAGCAAAGGCACGGGGGTACAATACGAGCAGTACTTC	CASKGTGVQYEQYF
17	TRBV4-3	.	.	TRBJ2-3	TGCGCCAGCAGCCAAGATCTTCGGGGGACCTTCACAGATACGCAGTATTTT	CASSQDLRGTFTDTQYF
15	TRBV6-6	TRBD2	.	TRBJ2-5	TGTGCCAGTAACCCGGGACTAGCGGACCAAGAGACCCAGTACTTC	CASNPGLADQETQYF
15	TRBV4-3	TRBD1	once	TRBJ2-4	TGCGCCAGCAGCCAGGGACAGGGGGCTAGGAACATTCAGTACTTC	CASSQGQGARNIQYF
17	TRBV4-3	TRBD1	.	TRBJ2-7	TGCGCCAGCAGCCAAGAGCATGGACAGGGGAGGAACTACGAGCAGTACTTC	CASSQEHGQGRNYEQYF
15	TRBV7-2	TRBD2	.	TRBJ2-5	TGTGCCAGCAGCTTAGTTGGACTAGAGACCGAGACCCAGTACTTC	CASSLVGLETETQYF